This entry features one T cell receptor (beta chain) sequence. This record comes from a study of blood T cell repertoires in COVID-19. Repertoires were generated with immunoSEQ multiplex PCR, while TCRdb's copy carries only in-frame clones and drops some. The sample holds 280,000 or so clones, about 86% seen once. The CDR3 is 15 residues long. Germline V gene lookup returns CDR1 SGHKS and CDR2 YYEKEE (reference sequence). V trimming: 2 bases; J trimming: 8 bases; junction bases outside the gene matches: 6. The sequenced material came from peripheral blood. The clonotype comes from a woman younger than 45 who had recovered from COVID-19. The rearrangement links TRBV5-5 to TRBJ1-4, with 10 nucleotides matching TRBD1. CDR3 nucleotides: TGTGCCAGCAGCTTCGGGACAGGGGTAGGGGAAAAACTGTTTTTT. Encoded protein: CASSFGTGVGEKLFF.